The 14 T cell receptor beta chains presented below share a single source sample, sequenced in a study of blood T cell repertoires in COVID-19. Method: immunoSEQ multiplex PCR; TCRdb's copy keeps in-frame clones and lacks some. The sample lists around 300,000 clones; under 90% were seen once. The sequenced sample consisted of PBMCs or T cells enriched from blood (not recorded which). These receptors were taken from a woman aged 35 to 49 who had recovered from COVID-19.

In nucleotides, the CDR3 is TGTGCCTGGAGGGTCCCGGGGACAGTAAACTATGGCTACACCTTC. This sequence encodes CAWRVPGTVNYGYTF. The gene calls are TRBV30 and TRBJ1-2; 7 bases map to TRBD1. The CDR3 has 15 amino acids. J gave up 2 bases and V 3 bases, and 9 bases lay outside the gene matches. The germline gives CDR1 GTSNPN, CDR2 SVGIG (reference sequence).

V usage is TRBV29-1 and J usage is TRBJ1-1, with D tentatively TRBD1 (5 bases). The V gene's germline CDR1 is SQVTM and CDR2 ANQGSEA. Trimming removed 5 bases from V and 1 base from J, with 11 bases in between. The CDR3 extends over 13 amino acids. In nucleotides, the CDR3 is TGCAGCGTTCGCCTTACAGGGAACACTGAAGCTTTCTTT. It is translated as CSVRLTGNTEAFF.

This chain links TRBV7-8 with TRBJ2-3; 13 nucleotides match TRBD2. Losses at the gene ends were 3 bases for V and 3 bases for J; bases not matched to a gene: 3. CDR1 and CDR2 (germline): SGHVS, FQNEAQ. The CDR3 covers 16 residues. CDR3 in DNA: TGTGCCAGCAGCTTGCGGACTAGCGGGAGTACAGATACGCAGTATTTT. Encoded protein: CASSLRTSGSTDTQYF.

The chain has TRBV20-1 and TRBJ1-2; maybe TRBD1 (5 bases). V gave up 7 bases and J gave up 8 bases, with 14 bases separating them. This CDR3 is built from 11 residues. CDR1 and CDR2 from the germline V gene are DFQATT and SNEGSKA (reference sequence). The chain's CDR3 is CSVTGVGGYTF. The CDR3 DNA follows: TGCAGTGTAACGGGGGTGGGAGGCTACACCTTC.

This clone was recorded once. J is TRBJ1-1 and V is TRBV24-1, with D possibly matching TRBD1 (5 bases). Germline CDR1 reads KGHDR; CDR2 reads SFDVKD. Trimming took 12 bases from V and 4 from J, leaving 14 bases between them. The CDR3 sequence is 12 residues long. CDR3 in amino acids: CALLRDGTEAFF. The CDR3 coding sequence is TGTGCCCTCCTCAGGGATGGCACTGAAGCTTTCTTT.

J is TRBJ2-7 and V is TRBV5-1, with a weak D call TRBD2 (7 bases). V lost 1 base to trimming and J lost 1 base, with 9 bases between them. Germline V lookup: CDR1 SGHRS, CDR2 YFSETQ. This CDR3 is 14 amino acids long. The CDR3 DNA is TGCGCCAGCAGCTTGCGGGGGGCTTCCTACGAGCAGTACTTC. It specifies CASSLRGASYEQYF.

The CDR3 protein is CASSEHQGQGRGIQYF. The CDR3 bases are TGTGCCAGCAGTGAACACCAGGGACAGGGGAGAGGCATTCAGTACTTC. The chain is built from TRBV6-1 and TRBJ2-4; the match to TRBD1 covers 10 bases. CDR3 length: 16 amino acids. Per germline, CDR1 MNHNS and CDR2 SASEGT. The junction had 10 bases not matched to a gene; V was cut back by 2 bases and J by 9 bases.

The J gene is TRBJ1-2, the V gene TRBV28; 12 nucleotides align to TRBD1. The ends lost 7 bases at V and 8 bases at J; junction bases unmatched: 5. Germline CDR1 MDHEN, CDR2 SYDVKM. This CDR3 is built from 13 residues. The CDR3 region has the DNA TGTGCCAGCAAGGGACAGGGGGCGCGAGGCTACACCTTC. It codes for CASKGQGARGYTF.

The CDR3 loop is CASSWGQAYNQPQHF. The CDR3 DNA follows: TGTGCCAGCAGTTGGGGACAGGCCTACAATCAGCCCCAGCATTTT. The chain has TRBV2 and TRBJ1-5; TRBD1 aligns across 8 bases. Germline V gene sequence: CDR1 SNHLY, CDR2 FYNNEI. The CDR3 sequence is 15 residues long. V shed 5 bases, J shed 3 bases, and the junction held 6 bases outside the gene matches.

This clone came up a few times. V is TRBV29-1 and J is TRBJ1-3; 7 positions agree with TRBD1. Looked up from germline, CDR1 is SQVTM and CDR2 is ANQGSEA. The V gene end was trimmed by 5 bases and the J gene end by 5 bases; junction bases not matched to a gene: 6. This CDR3 comprises 13 residues. This CDR3 reads CSVRDSGRNTIYF. CDR3 coding DNA: TGCAGCGTTAGGGACAGTGGGAGAAACACCATATATTTT. Based on the CDR3 plus reference TRBV29-1 and TRBJ1-3, the full variable domain is SAVISQKPSRDICQRGTSLTIQCQVDSQVTMMFWYRQQPGQSLTLIATANQGSEATYESGFVIDKFPISRPNLTFSTLTVSNMSPEDSSIYLCSVRDSGRNTIYFGEGSWLTVV.

As DNA, the CDR3 is TGTGCCACTCTAGCGGGAGTTGTCAATGAGCAGTTCTTC. It yields the protein CATLAGVVNEQFF. This chain uses TRBV10-3 with TRBJ2-1, with 10 bases fitting TRBD2. Trimming cost V 10 bases and J 6 bases; bases outside gene matches: 6. Germline V CDR1 and CDR2: ENHRY, SYGVKD. This CDR3 spans 13 amino acids.

J is TRBJ1-3 and V is TRBV2; D call uncertain. Germline V gene data show CDR1 as SNHLY and CDR2 as FYNNEI. The CDR3 is 12 residues long. Trimming stripped 7 bases from V and 8 bases from J, with 12 bases between. This chain's CDR3 is CASTLVGDTIYF. CDR3 nucleotide sequence: TGTGCCAGCACCCTGGTCGGAGACACCATATATTTT. The full variable domain, completed using reference TRBV2 and TRBJ1-3, is EPEVTQTPSHQVTQMGQEVILRCVPISNHLYFYWYRQILGQKVEFLVSFYNNEISEKSEIFDDQFSVERPDGSNFTLKIRSTKLEDSAMYFCASTLVGDTIYFGEGSWLTVV.

The CDR3 reads CASSLTPGNTGELFF. In DNA form, the CDR3 reads TGCGCCAGCAGCTTAACCCCAGGGAACACCGGGGAGCTGTTTTTT. The chain is built from TRBV5-1 and TRBJ2-2; D remains ambiguous. Germline lookup yields CDR1 SGHRS and CDR2 YFSETQ. The CDR3 spans 15 residues. Trimming removed 2 bases at V and 1 base at J, with 9 bases between.

The chain uses TRBV3-1 (or the pseudogene TRBV3-2) and TRBJ1-6, with a weak D call TRBD1 (5 bases). The CDR3 runs to 19 residues. V was clipped by 0 bases and J by 0 bases, with 15 bases between them. Germline CDR1 and CDR2: LGHDT and YNNKEL (reference sequence). The CDR3 region is CASSQDRQTVSSYNSPLHF. The CDR3 region has the DNA TGTGCCAGCAGCCAAGATCGTCAGACAGTCAGCTCCTATAATTCACCCCTCCACTTT.